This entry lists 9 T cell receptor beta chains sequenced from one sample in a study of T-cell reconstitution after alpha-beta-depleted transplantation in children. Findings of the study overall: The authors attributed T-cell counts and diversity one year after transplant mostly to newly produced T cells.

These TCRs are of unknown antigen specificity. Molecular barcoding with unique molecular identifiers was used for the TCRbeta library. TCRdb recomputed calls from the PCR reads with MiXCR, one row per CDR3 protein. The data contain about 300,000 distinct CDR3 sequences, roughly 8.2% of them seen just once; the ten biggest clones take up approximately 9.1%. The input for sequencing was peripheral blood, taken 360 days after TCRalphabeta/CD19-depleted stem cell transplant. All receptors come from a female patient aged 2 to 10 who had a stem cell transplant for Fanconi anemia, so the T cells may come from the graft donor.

CDR3 loop: CASSPPLTDGEAFF. The CDR3 DNA is TGTGCCAGCAGCCCACCCCTTACCGACGGTGAAGCTTTCTTT. This chain uses TRBV3-1 with TRBJ1-1; no definite D call. Germline CDR1 is LGHDT and CDR2 is YNNKEL (reference sequence). The CDR3 spans 14 residues. V lost 4 bases and J 7 bases, leaving 16 bases between the germline ends.

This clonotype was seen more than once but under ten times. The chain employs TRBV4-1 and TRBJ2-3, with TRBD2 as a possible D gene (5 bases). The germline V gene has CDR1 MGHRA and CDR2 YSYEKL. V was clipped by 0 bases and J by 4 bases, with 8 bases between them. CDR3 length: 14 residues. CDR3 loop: CASSQELEADTQYF. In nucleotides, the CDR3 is TGCGCCAGCAGCCAAGAGTTGGAGGCAGATACGCAGTATTTT.

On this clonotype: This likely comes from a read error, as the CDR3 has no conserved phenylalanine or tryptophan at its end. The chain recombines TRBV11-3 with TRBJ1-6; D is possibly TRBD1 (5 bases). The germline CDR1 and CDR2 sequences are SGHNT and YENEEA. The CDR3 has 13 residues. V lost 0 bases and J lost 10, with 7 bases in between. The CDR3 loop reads CASSLDGDSPLHL. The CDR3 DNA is TGTGCCAGCAGCTTAGATGGGGACTCACCCCTCCACCTT.

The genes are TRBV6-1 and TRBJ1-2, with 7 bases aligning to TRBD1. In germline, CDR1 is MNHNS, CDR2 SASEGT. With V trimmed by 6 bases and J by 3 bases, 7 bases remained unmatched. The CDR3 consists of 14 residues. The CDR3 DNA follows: TGTGCCAGCAGCGAACAGGGGAGCGACTATGGCTACACCTTC. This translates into CASSEQGSDYGYTF.

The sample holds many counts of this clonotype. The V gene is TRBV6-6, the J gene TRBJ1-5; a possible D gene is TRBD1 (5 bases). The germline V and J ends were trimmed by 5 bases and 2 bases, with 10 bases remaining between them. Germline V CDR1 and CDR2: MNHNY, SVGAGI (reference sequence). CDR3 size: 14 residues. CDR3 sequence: CASSRDFGNQPQHF. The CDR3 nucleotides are TGTGCCAGCAGTCGGGACTTCGGCAATCAGCCCCAGCATTTT.

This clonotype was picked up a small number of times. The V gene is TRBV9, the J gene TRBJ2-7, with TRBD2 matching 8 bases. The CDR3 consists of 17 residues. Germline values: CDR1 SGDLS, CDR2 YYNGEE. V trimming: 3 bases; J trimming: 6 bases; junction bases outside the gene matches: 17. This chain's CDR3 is CASSARNSAGLAGEQYF. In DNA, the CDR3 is TGTGCCAGCAGCGCCAGAAACTCCGCAGGACTAGCTGGCGAGCAGTACTTC.

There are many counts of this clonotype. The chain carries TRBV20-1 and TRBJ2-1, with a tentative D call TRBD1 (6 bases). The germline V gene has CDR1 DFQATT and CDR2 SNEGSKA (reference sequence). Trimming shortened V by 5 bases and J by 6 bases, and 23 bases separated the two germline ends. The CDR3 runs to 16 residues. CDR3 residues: CSASPFLSLRGNEQFF. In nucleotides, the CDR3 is TGCAGTGCTTCACCATTCCTCTCCCTCAGGGGCAATGAGCAGTTCTTC.

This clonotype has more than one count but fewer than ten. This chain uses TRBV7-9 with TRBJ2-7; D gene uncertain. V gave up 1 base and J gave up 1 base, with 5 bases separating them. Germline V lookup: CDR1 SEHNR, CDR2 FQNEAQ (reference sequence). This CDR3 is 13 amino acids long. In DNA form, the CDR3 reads TGTGCCAGCAGCTTAGACATATCCTACGAGCAGTACTTC. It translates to CASSLDISYEQYF.

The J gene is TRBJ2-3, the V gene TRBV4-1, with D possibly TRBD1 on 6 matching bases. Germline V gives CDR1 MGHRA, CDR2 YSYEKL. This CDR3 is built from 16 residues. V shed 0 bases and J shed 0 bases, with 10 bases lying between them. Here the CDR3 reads CASSQDGDISTDTQYF. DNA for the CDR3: TGCGCCAGCAGCCAAGATGGGGACATAAGCACAGATACGCAGTATTTT.